Sequencing of this TCR beta chain was carried out in a study of T cells in tuberculosis. This CDR3 region has 16 residues. V was pared by 1 base and J by 5 bases, with 15 bases between. Per germline, CDR1 SGHVS and CDR2 FQNEAQ. Data came from immunoSEQ multiplex PCR; TCRdb stores just in-frame clones and leaves some out. Among 25,000 to 35,000 clones, 95% to 96% were seen once, and the ten largest hold 2% to 2.5%. This rearrangement joins TRBV7-8 to TRBJ2-1, with unresolved D. Material: PBMCs. This sequence was found in a donor between 10 and 29 years old with latent tuberculosis or without tuberculosis infection. CDR3 sequence: CASSLESRHPHNEQFF. CDR3 coding DNA: TGTGCCAGCAGCTTAGAGAGCCGACATCCCCACAATGAGCAGTTCTTC.